Below are 30 T cell receptor beta chains sequenced from a single sample in a study of T cell clonotyping in hematopoietic cell transplantation. Assay used: immunoSEQ multiplex PCR; TCRdb lists only in-frame clones, some missing. The top ten hold under 8% of the sample, which has about 29,000 clones, more than 60% seen once. Time point here: recipient sample about 28 days before transplant, after cytoreduction. The source material was peripheral blood mononuclear cells, sampled before stem cell transplant. The receptors were sampled from a woman younger than 45 with chronic myeloid leukemia. Some clones in this sample may be carry-over from other donors' samples.

Only a few counts were recorded for this clone. The rearrangement links TRBV27 to TRBJ1-2; possible D gene TRBD1, 6 bases. V was cut by 5 bases and J by 3 bases, with 13 bases left in between. This CDR3 spans 14 amino acids. Germline V gene data show CDR1 as MNHEY and CDR2 as SMNVEV (reference sequence). This CDR3 is CASSKGGADYGYTF. The DNA of the CDR3 is TGTGCCAGCAGTAAGGGGGGCGCGGACTATGGCTACACCTTC.

V and J are TRBV25-1 and TRBJ2-7; a possible D gene is TRBD1 (6 bases). Germline V gene data show CDR1 as MGHDK and CDR2 as SYGVNS. CDR3 length equals 13 residues. V lost 1 base and J 2 bases, leaving 6 bases between the germline ends. In nucleotides, the CDR3 is TGTGCCAGCAGTGAATCAGGGGCCTACGAGCAGTACTTC. Protein sequence: CASSESGAYEQYF.

The chain employs TRBV5-6 and TRBJ1-1, with 7 bases lining up with TRBD1. This CDR3 comprises 16 residues. Trimming removed 3 bases from V and 7 bases from J; junction bases left unmatched: 15. Germline assignment: CDR1 SGHDT and CDR2 YYEEEE. CDR3 coding DNA: TGTGCCAGCAGCTCTATCAGGGGGGGGATAAGAGGTGAAGCTTTCTTT. It translates to CASSSIRGGIRGEAFF.

The gene calls are TRBV30 and TRBJ2-5, with TRBD2 as a possible D gene (5 bases). The V and J ends lost 0 bases and 10 bases respectively, with 15 bases between them. Germline lookup yields CDR1 GTSNPN and CDR2 SVGIG (reference sequence). The CDR3 is 13 amino acids. The CDR3 DNA reads as TGTGCCTGGAGTGTACGGGGAATGTCTGGCCAGTACTTC. The encoded protein is CAWSVRGMSGQYF.

The V gene is TRBV9, the J gene TRBJ1-1, with 12 positions matching TRBD1. CDR3 length: 16 residues. The V gene end was trimmed by 5 bases and the J gene end by 2 bases; junction bases not matched to a gene: 7. Germline CDR1 SGDLS, CDR2 YYNGEE. The CDR3 loop reads CASSPGQGARNTEAFF. CDR3 nucleotides: TGTGCCAGCAGTCCGGGACAGGGGGCTAGAAACACTGAAGCTTTCTTT. Full variable domain (outside the CDR3, taken from reference TRBV9 and TRBJ1-1): DSGVTQTPKHLITATGQRVTLRCSPRSGDLSVYWYQQSLDQGLQFLIQYYNGEERAKGNILERFSAQQFPDLHSELNLSSLELGDSALYFCASSPGQGARNTEAFFGQGTRLTVV.

This clone was seen once. V gene TRBV5-1 combines with J gene TRBJ2-5, with 10 bases fitting TRBD1. The V and J ends lost 0 bases and 5 bases, in that order; junction bases with no gene match: 4. The length of the CDR3 is 15 residues. Germline V lookup: CDR1 SGHRS, CDR2 YFSETQ. In DNA, the CDR3 is TGCGCCAGCAGCTTGGGACAGGGGGCGGGGGAGACCCAGTACTTC. This gives the protein CASSLGQGAGETQYF. The variable domain in full, with the rest retrieved from reference TRBV5-1 and TRBJ2-5, is KAGVTQTPRYLIKTRGQQVTLSCSPISGHRSVSWYQQTPGQGLQFLFEYFSETQRNKGNFPGRFSGRQFSNSRSEMNVSTLELGDSALYLCASSLGQGAGETQYFGPGTRLLVL.

The V call is TRBV19, the J call TRBJ1-5, with a tentative D call TRBD1 (5 bases). The V gene's germline CDR1 is LNHDA and CDR2 SQIVND (reference sequence). This CDR3 is 15 amino acids long. Trimming shortened V by 7 bases and J by 5 bases, and 18 bases separated the two germline ends. DNA of the CDR3: TGTGCCAGTATGGCCCCCGGGGGGTCTCATCAGCCCCAGCATTTT. It yields the protein CASMAPGGSHQPQHF.

The chain carries TRBV5-6 and TRBJ2-3; D unresolved. The germline gives CDR1 SGHDT, CDR2 YYEEEE. Trimming took off 0 bases at V and 0 bases at J, with 11 bases between the two ends. The CDR3 runs 16 residues. CDR3 residues: CASSLVPLSSTDTQYF. CDR3 in DNA: TGTGCCAGCAGCTTGGTACCCTTATCTAGCACAGATACGCAGTATTTT.

The chain joins TRBV7-2 to TRBJ1-2; the match to TRBD1 covers 7 bases. The CDR3 sequence is 15 residues long. CDR1 and CDR2 from the germline V gene are SGHTA and FQGNSA. Trimming took 4 bases from V and 6 from J; bases not matched to a gene: 11. CDR3 sequence reads: CASSSVRQGINGYTF. CDR3 coding DNA: TGTGCCAGCAGCTCCGTGAGACAGGGAATCAATGGCTACACCTTC.

This chain joins TRBV4-2 and TRBJ2-3; tentative D call: TRBD2 (7 bases). The CDR3 totals 16 residues. V shed 4 bases and J shed 2 bases, with 16 bases lying between them. Germline values: CDR1 LGHNA, CDR2 YNFKEQ. The DNA of the CDR3 is TGTGCCAGCAGCCCACGGAGGGGGGGCGACACAGATACGCAGTATTTT. Its translation: CASSPRRGGDTDTQYF.

This chain joins TRBV4-1 and TRBJ1-1; TRBD1 might be the D (6 bases). V gave up 0 bases and J gave up 7 bases, with 12 bases separating them. This CDR3 contains 14 residues. Germline CDR1 reads MGHRA; CDR2 reads YSYEKL. The CDR3 region is CASSQDPGDGEAFF. The DNA for the CDR3 is TGCGCCAGCAGCCAAGATCCAGGGGACGGTGAAGCTTTCTTT.

V usage is TRBV29-1 and J usage is TRBJ1-3; 7 nucleotides align to TRBD1. Per germline, CDR1 SQVTM and CDR2 ANQGSEA. CDR3 length: 15 residues. The trim removed 3 bases at V and 8 bases at J, leaving 13 bases unmatched. The CDR3 protein is CSVDVGRGLGDTIYF. CDR3 DNA: TGCAGCGTTGATGTCGGGAGGGGGCTAGGAGACACCATATATTTT.

The CDR3 coding sequence is TGTGCCAGTAGTATCCTAGGGCAGGGGACCAACACTGAAGCTTTCTTT. Translation gives CASSILGQGTNTEAFF. This chain connects TRBV19 to TRBJ1-1, with D maybe TRBD1 (6 bases). The CDR3 has 16 amino acids. V lost 3 bases and J 2 bases, leaving 16 bases between the germline ends. Germline CDR1 and CDR2: LNHDA and SQIVND (reference sequence).

The chain joins TRBV2 to TRBJ2-3; TRBD1 matches 8 bases. The germline V gene has CDR1 SNHLY and CDR2 FYNNEI. J gave up 4 bases and V 6 bases, and 6 bases lay outside the gene matches. The CDR3 totals 14 residues. DNA for the CDR3: TGTGCCAGCAGCGGACAGGGTCCCCCAGATACGCAGTATTTT. Translation gives CASSGQGPPDTQYF.

This clone has a single count. V usage is TRBV5-4 and J usage is TRBJ1-1, with D possibly matching TRBD1 (6 bases). Germline V gives CDR1 SGHNT, CDR2 YYREEE (reference sequence). The V gene lost 5 bases and the J gene lost 1 base, with 12 bases spanning the gap. The CDR3 covers 14 residues. The CDR3 spells CASSQQGTNTEAFF. As DNA, the CDR3 is TGTGCCAGCAGTCAACAGGGTACGAACACTGAAGCTTTCTTT.

This clone was seen a single time. The chain uses TRBV10-3 and TRBJ1-2, with TRBD1 matching 9 bases. The length of the CDR3 is 13 residues. Germline CDR1 reads ENHRY; CDR2 reads SYGVKD. V dropped 6 bases and J dropped 7; count of bases not matched to a gene: 6. CDR3: CAIRRQGQGGYTF. CDR3 bases: TGTGCCATCAGGCGACAGGGACAGGGTGGCTACACCTTC.

This rearrangement joins TRBV19 to TRBJ2-5; TRBD2 matches at 8 bases. The germline CDR1 and CDR2 sequences are LNHDA and SQIVND (reference sequence). V lost 6 bases and J lost 5; bases outside the gene matches: 11. This CDR3 is 15 amino acids long. CDR3 residues: CASRGPGLGGETQYF. The CDR3 region has the DNA TGTGCCAGTAGGGGCCCGGGACTAGGCGGGGAGACCCAGTACTTC.

The V and J genes are TRBV30 and TRBJ2-4, with D hard to call. Germline V gives CDR1 GTSNPN, CDR2 SVGIG (reference sequence). CDR3 length: 14 amino acids. V was pared by 1 base and J by 0 bases, with 7 bases between. DNA for the CDR3: TGTGCCTGGAGTGACAGCCTAGCCAAAAACATTCAGTACTTC. This translates into CAWSDSLAKNIQYF.

The chain employs TRBV14 and TRBJ1-3, with D unclear. V was clipped by 0 bases and J by 2 bases, with 5 bases between them. Germline-derived CDR1 and CDR2 are SGHDN and FVKESK. The CDR3 loop spans 14 amino acids. CDR3 amino acids: CASSQDTTGNTIYF. CDR3 nucleotides: TGTGCCAGCAGCCAAGACACTACTGGAAACACCATATATTTT. The full variable domain, completed using reference TRBV14 and TRBJ1-3, is EAGVTQFPSHSVIEKGQTVTLRCDPISGHDNLYWYRRVMGKEIKFLLHFVKESKQDESGMPNNRFLAERTGGTYSTLKVQPAELEDSGVYFCASSQDTTGNTIYFGEGSWLTVV.

CDR3: CASIRDGAEQYF. As DNA, the CDR3 is TGTGCCAGCATCCGTGACGGGGCGGAGCAGTACTTC. The chain carries TRBV7-9 and TRBJ2-7; D possibly uses TRBD1 or TRBD2 (5 bases each). CDR1 SEHNR and CDR2 FQNEAQ come from the germline V gene (reference sequence). The CDR3 runs 12 residues. Trimming took off 7 bases at V and 7 bases at J, with 14 bases between the two ends.

V gene TRBV5-1 combines with J gene TRBJ2-4; D is ambiguous. The CDR3 runs to 17 residues. The ends were cut back, 5 bases at V and 0 bases at J, with 18 bases in the middle. The germline V gene encodes CDR1 SGHRS and CDR2 YFSETQ. The CDR3 loop is CASRDLDGLRAKNIQYF. DNA of the CDR3: TGCGCCAGCAGGGACCTGGACGGCCTCAGAGCCAAAAACATTCAGTACTTC.

This clone was counted a single time. Other DNA sequences within the sample encode an identical CDR3. The chain joins TRBV29-1 to TRBJ1-2; no definite D call. This CDR3 comprises 12 residues. Germline CDR1 and CDR2: SQVTM and ANQGSEA. V shed 7 bases and J shed 5 bases, with 14 bases lying between them. Written as DNA, the CDR3 is TGCAGCGCGCGGAGACAAGGTTATGGCTACACCTTC. This codes for CSARRQGYGYTF. The complete variable domain, with remaining parts taken from reference TRBV29-1 and TRBJ1-2, reads SAVISQKPSRDICQRGTSLTIQCQVDSQVTMMFWYRQQPGQSLTLIATANQGSEATYESGFVIDKFPISRPNLTFSTLTVSNMSPEDSSIYLCSARRQGYGYTFGSGTRLTVV.

The gene calls are TRBV20-1 and TRBJ1-2; 8 bases agree with TRBD1. V lost 3 bases to trimming and J lost 14 bases; unmatched junction nucleotides: 8. The CDR3 sequence is 11 residues long. Germline CDR1 and CDR2: DFQATT and SNEGSKA (reference sequence). CDR3 nucleotides: TGCAGTGCTAGCCGACAGGGGCTCGTGACCTTC. Translating gives CSASRQGLVTF.

A few counts support this clone. This chain joins TRBV19 and TRBJ2-1; weak D call: TRBD2 (5 bases). The CDR3 is made up of 14 amino acids. Trimming shortened V by 5 bases and J by 3 bases, and 11 bases separated the two germline ends. Germline loops: CDR1 LNHDA, CDR2 SQIVND (reference sequence). The CDR3 spells CASSSGSVYNEQFF. CDR3 sequence (DNA): TGTGCCAGTAGTTCGGGGTCGGTCTACAATGAGCAGTTCTTC.

V is TRBV19 and J is TRBJ2-7; the D is unclear. V lost 6 bases and J 5 bases, leaving 17 bases between the germline ends. The CDR3 runs to 14 residues. The V gene's germline CDR1 is LNHDA and CDR2 SQIVND (reference sequence). CDR3 sequence reads: CASRRQSSSHEQYF. CDR3 sequence (DNA): TGTGCCAGTAGGCGCCAGTCGTCCAGCCACGAGCAGTACTTC. The full variable domain, its missing parts supplied by reference TRBV19 and TRBJ2-7, is DGGITQSPKYLFRKEGQNVTLSCEQNLNHDAMYWYRQDPGQGLRLIYYSQIVNDFQKGDIAEGYSVSREKKESFPLTVTSAQKNPTAFYLCASRRQSSSHEQYFGPGTRLTVT.

This chain connects TRBV5-7 to TRBJ1-2, with TRBD1 matching over 8 bases. TRBV5-7 is flagged as an ORF with uncertain function. Trimming at V came to 2 bases and at J to 9 bases, leaving 15 bases not matched to a gene. This CDR3 is built from 16 residues. DNA for the CDR3: TGTGCCAGCAGCTTCATTGAAACAGGGGGTCAATATCGCTACACCTTC. It codes for CASSFIETGGQYRYTF.

The chain couples TRBV2 to TRBJ1-5; D is uncertain. CDR3 size: 15 residues. Germline V gene sequence: CDR1 SNHLY, CDR2 FYNNEI. The germline V and J ends were trimmed by 6 bases and 2 bases, with 14 bases remaining between them. The CDR3 loop reads CASRERVDGNQPQHF. The DNA of the CDR3 is TGTGCCAGCAGAGAAAGGGTGGACGGCAATCAGCCCCAGCATTTT.

This rearrangement joins TRBV7-2 to TRBJ1-2; maybe TRBD1 (6 bases). The CDR3 runs to 12 residues. Looked up from germline, CDR1 is SGHTA and CDR2 is FQGNSA. The ends were cut back, 5 bases at V and 6 bases at J, with 10 bases in the middle. CDR3: CASSANRDGYTF. CDR3 bases: TGTGCCAGCAGCGCCAACAGGGATGGCTACACCTTC.

The chain uses TRBV5-1 and TRBJ1-5; perhaps TRBD1 as D (5 bases). Germline values: CDR1 SGHRS, CDR2 YFSETQ. Between the trimmed V and J ends, which lost 2 bases and 1 base, there was a span of 10 bases. The CDR3 length is 15 residues. The CDR3 region has the DNA TGCGCCAGCAGCTTAGACAGTCCGAGCAATCAGCCCCAGCATTTT. It yields the protein CASSLDSPSNQPQHF.

The chain links TRBV5-4 to TRBJ2-5; 7 nucleotides match TRBD2. J was trimmed by 5 bases and V by 6 bases; bases with no gene match: 7. Germline CDR1 reads SGHNT; CDR2 reads YYREEE (reference sequence). This CDR3 spans 13 amino acids. The CDR3 protein is CASKPGGEETQYF. The DNA for the CDR3 is TGTGCCAGCAAACCTGGGGGGGAGGAGACCCAGTACTTC.